The rows below give T cell receptor beta chains drawn from one sample of a study of cytomegalovirus exposure and HLA in healthy donors. This table comes from immunoSEQ multiplex PCR, and its TCRdb copy is limited to in-frame clones, with some not included. The sample has more than 95,000 clones, roughly 88% seen once. Material: PBMCs. All receptors come from a man aged 18 to 30 in good health and CMV-seronegative. Each CDR3 is given with its conserved first and last residue. D genes are given only for firm matches. Rows give clone size only sometimes, using once, few, many, or a class for an expanded clone.

clone_size,j_call,v_call,d_call,cdr3_aa,cdr3_nt
NA,TRBJ1-6,TRBV5-6,TRBD1,CASSQKQGSYNSPLHF,TGTGCCAGCAGCCAAAAACAGGGGTCCTATAATTCACCCCTCCACTTT
NA,TRBJ2-7,TRBV6-1,NA,CASSRDGGPYEQYF,TGTGCCAGCAGCCGGGACGGGGGTCCCTACGAGCAGTACTTC
NA,TRBJ2-7,TRBV15,TRBD1,CATSTGVQGDEQYF,TGTGCCACCAGCACAGGCGTACAGGGGGACGAGCAGTACTTC
NA,TRBJ1-5,TRBV19,TRBD1,CASKGRGPSNQPQHF,TGTGCCAGTAAGGGCAGGGGGCCGAGCAATCAGCCCCAGCATTTT
NA,TRBJ1-3,TRBV7-2,NA,CASSTRQARNTIYF,TGTGCCAGCAGCACCCGACAGGCGAGAAACACCATATATTTT
NA,TRBJ2-2,TRBV27,NA,CASSLSFDTGELFF,TGTGCCAGCAGTTTATCGTTCGACACCGGGGAGCTGTTTTTT
NA,TRBJ2-1,TRBV29-1,TRBD1,CSVEGPGQGYDEQFF,TGCAGCGTTGAGGGGCCGGGACAGGGTTACGATGAGCAGTTCTTC
NA,TRBJ1-1,TRBV4-1,NA,CASSQDQGDPEAFF,TGCGCCAGCAGCCAAGATCAGGGTGACCCTGAAGCTTTCTTT
once,TRBJ2-3,TRBV29-1,TRBD2,CSVRTSGGTDTQYF,TGCAGCGTCAGAACTAGCGGGGGCACAGATACGCAGTATTTT
NA,TRBJ2-7,TRBV4-2,NA,CASSQEAGQSSYEQYF,TGTGCCAGCAGCCAAGAAGCAGGTCAGAGCTCCTACGAGCAGTACTTC
NA,TRBJ1-4,TRBV4-1,NA,CASSQPSGSGVKLFF,TGCGCCAGCAGCCAACCCTCGGGGTCCGGGGTAAAACTGTTTTTT
NA,TRBJ2-2,TRBV7-2,TRBD2,CASSFRAGGLTGELFF,TGTGCCAGCAGCTTTCGAGCGGGGGGGCTCACCGGGGAGCTGTTTTTT
few,TRBJ2-7,TRBV6-1,NA,CASSEGWGRYEQYF,TGTGCCAGCAGTGAAGGGTGGGGGAGGTACGAGCAGTACTTC
NA,TRBJ2-3,TRBV4-1,TRBD2,CASSQVPAGGPITSTDTQYF,TGCGCCAGCAGCCAAGTTCCAGCGGGGGGCCCAATCACTAGCACAGATACGCAGTATTTT
once,TRBJ2-2,TRBV27,NA,CASSRVGSTGELFF,TGTGCCAGCAGCAGGGTCGGGAGCACCGGGGAGCTGTTTTTT
NA,TRBJ1-2,TRBV7-9,TRBD1,CASSLPEDRSYGYTF,TGTGCCAGCAGCTTACCCGAGGACAGGAGCTATGGCTACACCTTC
NA,TRBJ2-2,TRBV19,NA,CASSPQATGELFF,TGTGCCAGTAGTCCCCAGGCAACCGGGGAGCTGTTTTTT
NA,TRBJ1-1,TRBV18,TRBD1,CASSVTGEGTEAFF,TGTGCCAGCTCAGTGACAGGGGAGGGGACTGAAGCTTTCTTT
NA,TRBJ2-4,TRBV5-1,TRBD1,CASSLDGQGNIQYF,TGCGCCAGCAGCTTGGATGGACAGGGAAACATTCAGTACTTC
NA,TRBJ1-2,TRBV30,NA,CAWSPGASNYGYTF,TGTGCCTGGAGTCCGGGAGCTTCTAACTATGGCTACACCTTC
many,TRBJ1-5,TRBV6-1,NA,CASETLGARPQHF,TGTGCCAGCGAAACCCTGGGGGCTCGTCCCCAGCATTTT
NA,TRBJ2-1,TRBV6-5,TRBD2,CASNSGTSGYNEQFF,TGTGCCAGCAATTCCGGGACTAGCGGTTACAATGAGCAGTTCTTC
NA,TRBJ2-1,TRBV29-1,TRBD1,CSVEDPMDRGINEQFF,TGCAGCGTTGAAGATCCAATGGACAGGGGCATCAATGAGCAGTTCTTC
NA,TRBJ1-2,TRBV4-1,NA,CASSPPLAGSTHYGYTF,TGCGCCAGCAGCCCCCCCCTCGCGGGGTCTACTCACTATGGCTACACCTTC
NA,TRBJ2-7,TRBV5-1,TRBD2,CASSLLAGDSYEQYF,TGCGCCAGCAGCTTACTAGCGGGGGACTCCTACGAGCAGTACTTC
once,TRBJ1-5,TRBV7-2,TRBD1,CASSSRQGSQHF,TGTGCCAGCAGTTCTAGACAGGGTTCGCAGCATTTT
NA,TRBJ1-5,TRBV2,TRBD1,CASSDWLGPGGSMGNQPQHF,TGTGCCAGCAGTGATTGGTTAGGTCCAGGGGGATCCATGGGTAATCAGCCCCAGCATTTT
NA,TRBJ1-1,TRBV4-1,TRBD1,CASSQDRQGWTEAFF,TGCGCCAGCAGCCAGGATAGACAGGGGTGGACTGAAGCTTTCTTT
NA,TRBJ1-4,TRBV27,TRBD1,CASSLSGTGYNEKLFF,TGTGCCAGCAGTTTATCGGGGACAGGTTATAATGAAAAACTGTTTTTT
NA,TRBJ1-1,TRBV6-5,NA,CASSYSIIQGGTEAFF,TGTGCCAGCAGTTACTCGATAATCCAGGGCGGCACTGAAGCTTTCTTT
NA,TRBJ2-7,TRBV6-5,TRBD1,CASKYRDRADYEQYF,TGTGCCAGCAAATACCGGGACAGGGCTGACTACGAGCAGTACTTC
few,TRBJ2-7,TRBV25-1,TRBD1,CASSEAAGGREQYF,TGTGCCAGCAGTGAGGCGGCAGGGGGCCGGGAGCAGTACTTC
NA,TRBJ1-1,TRBV9,TRBD1,CASSANRGPSTEAFF,TGTGCCAGCAGCGCGAACAGGGGACCGAGCACTGAAGCTTTCTTT
NA,TRBJ1-5,TRBV30,NA,CAWSPPAVSNQPQHF,TGTGCCTGGAGTCCCCCCGCAGTTAGCAATCAGCCCCAGCATTTT
NA,TRBJ2-7,TRBV5-8,NA,CASSIGQIVEQYF,TGTGCCAGCAGCATTGGACAGATTGTTGAGCAGTACTTC
NA,TRBJ1-1,TRBV5-4,NA,CASSFGAVQNTEAFF,TGTGCCAGCAGCTTCGGTGCGGTACAGAACACTGAAGCTTTCTTT
NA,TRBJ2-2,TRBV5-1,NA,CASSLAGNTGELFF,TGCGCCAGCAGCTTGGCAGGGAACACCGGGGAGCTGTTTTTT
NA,TRBJ2-7,TRBV2,NA,CASSGEVARYF,TGTGCCAGCAGTGGTGAGGTGGCTAGGTACTTC
NA,TRBJ2-5,TRBV7-2,NA,CASSSGVGGSQETQYF,TGTGCCAGCAGCTCAGGGGTGGGGGGGAGCCAAGAGACCCAGTACTTC
NA,TRBJ2-7,TRBV6-1,TRBD1,CASRKDRTYEQYF,TGTGCCAGCAGGAAGGACAGGACCTACGAGCAGTACTTC
NA,TRBJ1-4,TRBV28,NA,CASSWPGATNEKLFF,TGTGCCAGCAGTTGGCCCGGGGCAACTAATGAAAAACTGTTTTTT
NA,TRBJ1-2,TRBV6-1,NA,CASRHQANYGYTF,TGTGCCAGCCGTCACCAGGCTAACTATGGCTACACCTTC
NA,TRBJ2-5,TRBV2,NA,CASNAQRGAETQYF,TGTGCCAGCAATGCCCAACGGGGTGCGGAGACCCAGTACTTC
NA,TRBJ2-3,TRBV5-1,TRBD2,CASSDQRESLATDTQYF,TGCGCCAGCAGTGATCAGCGGGAGAGCCTAGCGACAGATACGCAGTATTTT
NA,TRBJ1-1,TRBV5-1,TRBD1,CASSSDPRGEAFF,TGCGCCAGCAGCTCAGACCCCAGGGGGGAAGCTTTCTTT
NA,TRBJ2-3,TRBV4-2,TRBD1,CASSQDPRTGGADTQYF,TGTGCCAGCAGCCAAGATCCCAGGACAGGGGGGGCAGATACGCAGTATTTT
NA,TRBJ1-5,TRBV30,NA,CAWSGGGNDQPQHF,TGTGCCTGGAGTGGGGGGGGTAATGATCAGCCCCAGCATTTT
NA,TRBJ1-4,TRBV6-1,TRBD1,CASSEERQGYEKLFF,TGTGCCAGCAGTGAAGAGAGACAGGGGTATGAAAAACTGTTTTTT
NA,TRBJ2-3,TRBV7-2,TRBD2,CASSLGGGPRTDTQYF,TGTGCCAGCAGCTTAGGCGGGGGGCCTCGCACAGATACGCAGTATTTT
NA,TRBJ2-1,TRBV27,TRBD2,CASGGLADSEQFF,TGTGCCAGCGGTGGACTAGCGGATAGTGAGCAGTTCTTC
NA,TRBJ1-2,TRBV27,TRBD1,CASSFLTGGYNYGYTF,TGTGCCAGCAGTTTCCTGACAGGGGGTTATAACTATGGCTACACCTTC
NA,TRBJ1-2,TRBV19,TRBD1,CASSMSWTGGVYGYTF,TGTGCCAGTAGTATGTCCTGGACAGGGGGCGTATATGGCTACACCTTC
NA,TRBJ2-7,TRBV25-1,NA,CASSLVPGEEGQQYF,TGTGCCAGCAGCCTGGTTCCAGGGGAAGAGGGGCAGCAGTACTTC
NA,TRBJ1-1,TRBV30,NA,CAWNRRQSDTEAFF,TGTGCCTGGAACCGGCGACAGTCGGACACTGAAGCTTTCTTT
once,TRBJ2-7,TRBV19,TRBD1,CASSSKSGQMYEQYF,TGTGCCAGTAGCAGCAAATCGGGACAGATGTACGAGCAGTACTTC